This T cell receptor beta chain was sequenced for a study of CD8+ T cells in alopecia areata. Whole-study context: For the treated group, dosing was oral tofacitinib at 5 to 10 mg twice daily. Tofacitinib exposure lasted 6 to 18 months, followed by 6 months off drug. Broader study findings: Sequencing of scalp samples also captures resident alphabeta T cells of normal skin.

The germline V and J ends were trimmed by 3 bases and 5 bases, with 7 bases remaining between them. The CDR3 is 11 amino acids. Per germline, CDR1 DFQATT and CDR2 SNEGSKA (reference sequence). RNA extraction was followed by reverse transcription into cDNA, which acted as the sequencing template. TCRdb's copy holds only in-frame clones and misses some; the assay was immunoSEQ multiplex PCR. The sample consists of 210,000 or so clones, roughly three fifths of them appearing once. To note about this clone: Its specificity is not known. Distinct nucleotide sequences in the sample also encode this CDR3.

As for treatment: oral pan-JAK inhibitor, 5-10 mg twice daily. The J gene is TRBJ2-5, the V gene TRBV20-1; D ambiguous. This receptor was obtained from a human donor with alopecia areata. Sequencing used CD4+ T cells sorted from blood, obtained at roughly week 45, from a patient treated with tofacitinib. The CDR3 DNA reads TGCAGTGCTAGTCGTGAGGAGACCCAGTACTTC. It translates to CSASREETQYF.